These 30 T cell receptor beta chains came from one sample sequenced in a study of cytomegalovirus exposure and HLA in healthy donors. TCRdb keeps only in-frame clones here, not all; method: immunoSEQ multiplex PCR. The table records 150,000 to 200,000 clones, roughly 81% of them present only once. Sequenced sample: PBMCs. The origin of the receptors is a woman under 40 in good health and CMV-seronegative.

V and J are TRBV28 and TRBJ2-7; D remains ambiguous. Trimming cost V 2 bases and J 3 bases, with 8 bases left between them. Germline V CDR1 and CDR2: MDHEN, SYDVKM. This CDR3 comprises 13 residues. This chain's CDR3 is CASSLGRFYEQYF. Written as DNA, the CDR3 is TGTGCCAGCAGTTTAGGCAGGTTCTACGAGCAGTACTTC.

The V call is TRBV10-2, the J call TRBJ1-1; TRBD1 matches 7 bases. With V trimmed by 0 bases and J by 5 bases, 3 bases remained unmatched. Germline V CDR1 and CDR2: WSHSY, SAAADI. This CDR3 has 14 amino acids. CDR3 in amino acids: CASSESGGETEAFF. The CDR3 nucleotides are TGCGCCAGCAGTGAGTCAGGGGGCGAGACTGAAGCTTTCTTT.

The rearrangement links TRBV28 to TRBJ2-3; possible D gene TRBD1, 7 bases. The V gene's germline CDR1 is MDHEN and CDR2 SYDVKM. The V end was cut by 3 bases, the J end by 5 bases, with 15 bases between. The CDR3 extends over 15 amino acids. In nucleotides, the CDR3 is TGTGCCAGCAGTTTCAGGAGACAGGGAGGAGATACGCAGTATTTT. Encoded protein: CASSFRRQGGDTQYF.

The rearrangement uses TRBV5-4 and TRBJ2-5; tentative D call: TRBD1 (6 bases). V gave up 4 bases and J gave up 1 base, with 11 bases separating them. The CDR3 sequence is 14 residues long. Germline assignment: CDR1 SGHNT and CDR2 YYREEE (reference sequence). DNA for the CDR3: TGTGCCAGCAGCCAGGGGACCTTCCAAGAGACCCAGTACTTC. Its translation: CASSQGTFQETQYF.

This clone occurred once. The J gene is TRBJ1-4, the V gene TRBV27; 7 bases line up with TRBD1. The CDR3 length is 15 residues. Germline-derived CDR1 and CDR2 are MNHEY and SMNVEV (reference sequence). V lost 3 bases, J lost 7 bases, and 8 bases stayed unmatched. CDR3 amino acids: CASSFSTGVAEKLFF. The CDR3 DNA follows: TGTGCCAGCAGTTTCAGTACAGGGGTAGCTGAAAAACTGTTTTTT.

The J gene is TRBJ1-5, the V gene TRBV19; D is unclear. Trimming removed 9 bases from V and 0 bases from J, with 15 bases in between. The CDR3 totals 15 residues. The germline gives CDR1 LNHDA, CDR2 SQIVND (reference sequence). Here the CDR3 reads CASRQVVNSNQPQHF. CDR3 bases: TGTGCCAGCAGGCAGGTGGTTAATAGCAATCAGCCCCAGCATTTT.

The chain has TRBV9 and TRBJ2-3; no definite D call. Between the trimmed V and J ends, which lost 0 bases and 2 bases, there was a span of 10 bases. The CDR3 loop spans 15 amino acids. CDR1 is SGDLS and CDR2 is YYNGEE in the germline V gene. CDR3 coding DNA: TGTGCCAGCAGCGTAGCTACGGTGTTCACAGATACGCAGTATTTT. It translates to CASSVATVFTDTQYF.

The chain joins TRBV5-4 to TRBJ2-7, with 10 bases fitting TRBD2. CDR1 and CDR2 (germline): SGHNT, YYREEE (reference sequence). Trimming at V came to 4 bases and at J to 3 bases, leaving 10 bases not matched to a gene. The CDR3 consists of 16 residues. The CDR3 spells CASSIGLASGSYEQYF. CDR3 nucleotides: TGTGCCAGCAGCATTGGTTTGGCTAGCGGGAGCTACGAGCAGTACTTC.

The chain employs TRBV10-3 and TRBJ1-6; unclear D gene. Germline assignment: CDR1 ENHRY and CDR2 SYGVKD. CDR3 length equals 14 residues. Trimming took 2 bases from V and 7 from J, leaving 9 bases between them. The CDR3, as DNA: TGTGCCATCAGTGAGGGACTGATAAATTCACCCCTCCACTTT. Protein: CAISEGLINSPLHF.

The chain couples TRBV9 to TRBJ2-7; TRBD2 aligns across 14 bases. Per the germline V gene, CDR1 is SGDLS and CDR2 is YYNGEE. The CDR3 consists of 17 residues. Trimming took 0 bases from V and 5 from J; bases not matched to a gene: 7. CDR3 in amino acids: CASSVGSGTSGGNEQYF. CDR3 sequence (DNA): TGTGCCAGCAGCGTAGGTTCCGGGACTAGCGGGGGTAACGAGCAGTACTTC.

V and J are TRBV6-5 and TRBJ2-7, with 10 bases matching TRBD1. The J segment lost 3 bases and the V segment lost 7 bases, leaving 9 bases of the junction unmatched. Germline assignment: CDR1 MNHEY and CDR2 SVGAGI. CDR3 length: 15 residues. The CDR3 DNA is TGTGCCAGCACCTACCGGGACAGGGGAGACTACGAGCAGTACTTC. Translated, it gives CASTYRDRGDYEQYF.

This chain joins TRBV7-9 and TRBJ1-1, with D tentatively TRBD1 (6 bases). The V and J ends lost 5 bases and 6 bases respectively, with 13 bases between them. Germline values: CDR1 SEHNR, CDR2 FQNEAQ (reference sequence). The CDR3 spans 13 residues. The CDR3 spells CASSETGPSEAFF. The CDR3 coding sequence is TGTGCCAGCAGCGAGACAGGCCCCTCTGAAGCTTTCTTT. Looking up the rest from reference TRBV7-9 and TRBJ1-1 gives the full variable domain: DTGVSQNPRHKITKRGQNVTFRCDPISEHNRLYWYRQTLGQGPEFLTYFQNEAQLEKSRLLSDRFSAERPKGSFSTLEIQRTEQGDSAMYLCASSETGPSEAFFGQGTRLTVV.

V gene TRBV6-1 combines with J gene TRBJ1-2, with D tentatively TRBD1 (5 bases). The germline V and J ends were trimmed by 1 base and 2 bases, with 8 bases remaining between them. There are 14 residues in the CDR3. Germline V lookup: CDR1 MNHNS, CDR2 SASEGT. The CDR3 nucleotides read TGTGCCAGCAGTGAAGTATCAGGGAACTATGGCTACACCTTC. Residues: CASSEVSGNYGYTF.

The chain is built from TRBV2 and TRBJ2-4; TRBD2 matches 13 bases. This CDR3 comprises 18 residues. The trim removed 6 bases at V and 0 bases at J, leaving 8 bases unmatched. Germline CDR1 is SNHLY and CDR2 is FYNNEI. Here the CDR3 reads CASRRLAGGQLAKNIQYF. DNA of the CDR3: TGTGCCAGCAGGCGACTAGCGGGAGGCCAACTAGCCAAAAACATTCAGTACTTC.

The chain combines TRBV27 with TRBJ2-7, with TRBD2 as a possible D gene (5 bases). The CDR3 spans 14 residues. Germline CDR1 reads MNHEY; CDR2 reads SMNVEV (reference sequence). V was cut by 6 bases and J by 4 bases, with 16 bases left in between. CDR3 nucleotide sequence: TGTGCCAGCAGCCCCGGACTGCGAAAGTACGAGCAGTACTTC. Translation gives CASSPGLRKYEQYF.

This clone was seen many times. In DNA form, the CDR3 reads TGTGCCAGCAGTGAAGCCCTGGACTCCAATTCACCCCTCCACTTT. This sequence encodes CASSEALDSNSPLHF. V gene TRBV2 combines with J gene TRBJ1-6; D is ambiguous. The V gene lost 0 bases and the J gene lost 7 bases, with 10 bases spanning the gap. Germline assignment: CDR1 SNHLY and CDR2 FYNNEI. The CDR3 is made up of 15 amino acids.

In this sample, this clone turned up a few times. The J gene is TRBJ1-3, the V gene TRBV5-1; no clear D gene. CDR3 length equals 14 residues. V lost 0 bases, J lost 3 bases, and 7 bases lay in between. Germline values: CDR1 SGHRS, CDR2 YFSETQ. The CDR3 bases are TGCGCCAGCAGCTTGGCCGATAGTGGAAACACCATATATTTT. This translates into CASSLADSGNTIYF.

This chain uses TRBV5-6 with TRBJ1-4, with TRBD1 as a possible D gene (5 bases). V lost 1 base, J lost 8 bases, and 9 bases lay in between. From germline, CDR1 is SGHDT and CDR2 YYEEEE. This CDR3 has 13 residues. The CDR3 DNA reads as TGTGCCAGCAGCTTGCCCAGGGCCGAAAAACTGTTTTTT. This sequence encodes CASSLPRAEKLFF.

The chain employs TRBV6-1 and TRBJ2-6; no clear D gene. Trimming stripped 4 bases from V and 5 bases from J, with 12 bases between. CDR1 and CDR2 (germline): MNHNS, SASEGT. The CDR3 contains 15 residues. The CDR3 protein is CASSAISYRANVLTF. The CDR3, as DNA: TGTGCCAGCAGTGCAATAAGCTATAGGGCCAACGTCCTGACTTTC.

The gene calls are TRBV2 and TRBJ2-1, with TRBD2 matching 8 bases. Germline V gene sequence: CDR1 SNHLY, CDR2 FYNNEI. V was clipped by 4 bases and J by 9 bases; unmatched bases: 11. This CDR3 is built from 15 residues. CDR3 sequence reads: CASSVGLAGGVEQFF. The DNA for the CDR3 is TGTGCCAGCAGTGTCGGACTAGCAGGTGGAGTTGAGCAGTTCTTC.

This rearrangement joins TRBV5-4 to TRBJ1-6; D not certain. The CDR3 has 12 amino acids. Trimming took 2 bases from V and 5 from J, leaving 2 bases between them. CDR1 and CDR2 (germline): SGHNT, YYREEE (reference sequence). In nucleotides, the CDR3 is TGTGCCAGCAGCTTCGATAATTCACCCCTCCACTTT. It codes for CASSFDNSPLHF.

The CDR3 spells CAWSIRDYNNEQFF. CDR3 DNA sequence: TGTGCCTGGAGTATTCGCGACTATAACAATGAGCAGTTCTTC. The chain recombines TRBV30 with TRBJ2-1, with D possibly TRBD2 on 5 matching bases. The CDR3 consists of 14 residues. Germline values: CDR1 GTSNPN, CDR2 SVGIG (reference sequence). V was pared by 2 bases and J by 5 bases, with 13 bases between. The variable domain in full, completed from reference TRBV30 and TRBJ2-1, reads SQTIHQWPATLVQPVGSPLSLECTVEGTSNPNLYWYRQAAGRGLQLLFYSVGIGQISSEVPQNLSASRPQDRQFILSSKKLLLSDSGFYLCAWSIRDYNNEQFFGPGTRLTVL.

The CDR3 sequence is CASSPQDRASPLHF. The DNA for the CDR3 is TGTGCCAGCTCACCACAGGACAGGGCTTCACCCCTCCACTTT. This chain links TRBV18 with TRBJ1-6, with TRBD1 matching over 8 bases. The length of the CDR3 is 14 residues. Germline CDR1 KGHSH, CDR2 LQKENI. Unmatched junction bases numbered 2, after V lost 1 base and J lost 9 bases.

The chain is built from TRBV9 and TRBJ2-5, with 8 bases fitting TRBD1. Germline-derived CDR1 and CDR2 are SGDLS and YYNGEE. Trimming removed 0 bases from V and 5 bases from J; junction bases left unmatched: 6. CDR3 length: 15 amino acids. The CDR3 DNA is TGTGCCAGCAGCGTAGCGCCGGGACAGGCGGAGACCCAGTACTTC. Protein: CASSVAPGQAETQYF.

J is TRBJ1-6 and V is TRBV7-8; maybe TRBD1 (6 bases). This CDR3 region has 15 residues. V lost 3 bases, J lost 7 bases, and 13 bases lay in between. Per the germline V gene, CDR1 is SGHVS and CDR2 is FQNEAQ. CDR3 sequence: CASSFETGSNSPLHF. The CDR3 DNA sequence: TGTGCCAGCAGCTTCGAGACAGGTTCCAATTCACCCCTCCACTTT.

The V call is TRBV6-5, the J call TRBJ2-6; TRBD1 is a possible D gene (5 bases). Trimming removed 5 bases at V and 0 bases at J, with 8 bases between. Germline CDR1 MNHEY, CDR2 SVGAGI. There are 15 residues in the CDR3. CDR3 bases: TGTGCCAGCAGTCGGACACACTCTGGGGCCAACGTCCTGACTTTC. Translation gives CASSRTHSGANVLTF.

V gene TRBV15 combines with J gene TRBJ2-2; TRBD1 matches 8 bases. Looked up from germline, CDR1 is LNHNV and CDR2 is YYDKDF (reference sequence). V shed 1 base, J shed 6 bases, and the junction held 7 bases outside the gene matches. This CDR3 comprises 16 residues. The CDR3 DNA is TGTGCCACCAGCAGAGCAGGACAGGGCGTTCCCGGGGAGCTGTTTTTT. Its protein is CATSRAGQGVPGELFF. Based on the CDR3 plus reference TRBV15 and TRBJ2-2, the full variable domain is DAMVIQNPRYQVTQFGKPVTLSCSQTLNHNVMYWYQQKSSQAPKLLFHYYDKDFNNEADTPDNFQSRRPNTSFCFLDIRSPGLGDTAMYLCATSRAGQGVPGELFFGEGSRLTVL.

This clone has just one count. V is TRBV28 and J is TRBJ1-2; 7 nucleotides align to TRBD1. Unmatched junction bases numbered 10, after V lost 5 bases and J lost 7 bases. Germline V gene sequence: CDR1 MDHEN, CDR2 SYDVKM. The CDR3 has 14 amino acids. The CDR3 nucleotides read TGTGCCAGCAGTCTCGGGACAGTTCGGAGTGGCTACACCTTC. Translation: CASSLGTVRSGYTF.

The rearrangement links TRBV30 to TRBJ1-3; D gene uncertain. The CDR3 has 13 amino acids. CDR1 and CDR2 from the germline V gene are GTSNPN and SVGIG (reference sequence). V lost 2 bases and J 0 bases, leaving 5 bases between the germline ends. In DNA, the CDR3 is TGTGCCTGGAGTTTCAGCTCTGGAAACACCATATATTTT. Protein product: CAWSFSSGNTIYF.

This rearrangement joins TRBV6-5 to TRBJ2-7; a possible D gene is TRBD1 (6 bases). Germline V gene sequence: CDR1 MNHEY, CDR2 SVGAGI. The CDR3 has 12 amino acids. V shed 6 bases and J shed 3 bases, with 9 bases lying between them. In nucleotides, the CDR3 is TGTGCCAGCAGAAAGGACAGCTACGAGCAGTACTTC. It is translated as CASRKDSYEQYF.